This T cell receptor (beta chain) was captured in a study of blood T cell repertoires in COVID-19. Study in general: Spain, Italy and the United States supplied samples that represented acute and convalescent COVID-19. PBMCs, B-cell-depleted T cells, or T cells provided the cDNA or gDNA that made up the material.

Authors' methods: Reference gene primer amplification in the assay estimated nucleated cell counts. The method was immunoSEQ multiplex PCR; TCRdb's version includes in-frame clones alone and lacks a portion of them. Clone size and the V and J calls come from that table; the DNA yielded D and trimming. The sample contains 250,000 to 300,000 clones, more than 75% of which appear only once. This CDR3 contains 14 residues. The germline CDR1 and CDR2 sequences are MNHEY and SMNVEV (reference sequence). V lost 3 bases and J lost 2, with 8 bases in between. This TCR was recovered from a woman aged 40 to 50 who had recovered from COVID-19. Material: peripheral blood. V is TRBV27 and J is TRBJ2-1, with D possibly matching TRBD1 (5 bases). DNA of the CDR3: TGTGCCAGCAGTTTGCAGGGAACCTACAATGAGCAGTTCTTC. Protein sequence: CASSLQGTYNEQFF.